This TCR beta chain came from a study of T cell changes during pregnancy in multiple sclerosis. This clone was observed once. Sequencing used immunoSEQ multiplex PCR; TCRdb keeps in-frame clones, though not all of them. The sample contains about 8,500 clones, approximately 90% of which appear only once. This clonotype was obtained from a female donor in good health, enrolled as a control in a pregnancy study. Sequencing used CD8+ T cells from peripheral blood mononuclear cells, obtained in the first trimester of pregnancy.

The CDR3 nucleotides read TGTGCCAGCAGCCCCTGCGGGGGGGGTGGGGGGCCCGGGTTAACGCAGTATTTT. Translating it yields CASSPCGGGGGPGLTQYF. The V gene is TRBV21-1, the J gene TRBJ2-3; the D call of TRBD2 is as the table states it, not checked on the DNA. TRBV21-1 is given as a pseudogene. The CDR3 covers 18 residues.